The clone carrying this T cell receptor (beta chain) was detected only a few times. Its antigen is unidentified. TCRdb recomputed calls from the RT-PCR reads with MiXCR, one row per CDR3 protein. The sample contains approximately 520,000 distinct CDR3 sequences, around 25% of which appear only once. These data are taken from a study of response to subunit inactivated influenza vaccine. The study's findings and limits: It was suggested by the authors that few new T cells are recruited by each seasonal influenza vaccination.

V trimming: 5 bases; J trimming: 0 bases; junction bases outside the gene matches: 7. This CDR3 has 15 residues. CDR1 is ENHRY and CDR2 is SYGVKD in the germline V gene. The receptor was derived from a man aged 50-60 years who received an inactivated influenza vaccine. The specimen comprised CD4+ T cells sorted from PBMCs, sampled about 5 days after vaccination. The V gene is TRBV10-3, the J gene TRBJ2-7, with 7 positions matching TRBD2. Written as DNA, the CDR3 is TGTGCCATCAGTCGCGGGGGACCCTCCTCCTACGAGCAGTACTTC. It specifies CAISRGGPSSYEQYF.